Detailed here is one TCR beta chain. Produced via immunoSEQ multiplex PCR; TCRdb's table is partial and in-frame only. The table has roughly 120,000 clones, about 93% seen once. V lost 6 bases and J 7 bases, leaving 30 bases between the germline ends. Germline CDR1 is MDHEN and CDR2 is SYDVKM. CDR3 length: 18 residues. This specimen belongs to a study of control samples from healthy donors and cancer patients. Sequenced sample: PBMCs. The chain recombines TRBV28 with TRBJ1-1, with a weak D call TRBD1 (5 bases). The TCR sequence derives from a man over 45 with head and neck cancer. The CDR3 sequence is CASRGFSQGVTSTREAFF. The CDR3 DNA follows: TGTGCCAGCAGAGGATTCTCCCAAGGGGTTACCTCTACGCGTGAAGCTTTCTTT.